Below are 25 T cell receptor beta chains sequenced from a single sample in a study of T cells in Graves' hyperthyroidism and ophthalmopathy. TCR beta CDR3 region amplification was performed from RNA transcripts. The HTBI primer set served for first-round RT-PCR of the TCR CDR3. TCRdb fed the multiplex PCR reads into MiXCR, producing one record per CDR3 protein. The top ten hold about 11% of the sample, which has approximately 520,000 distinct CDR3 sequences, approximately 25% seen once. What was sequenced was blood. The source of these receptors is a woman aged 25 to 39 with Graves' ophthalmopathy.

The chain couples TRBV2 to TRBJ2-5; TRBD1 might be the D (6 bases). Trimming cost V 6 bases and J 5 bases, with 10 bases left between them. Germline-derived CDR1 and CDR2 are SNHLY and FYNNEI. The CDR3 is made up of 12 amino acids. The CDR3 nucleotides are TGTGCCAGCAGACAGGGAATGGAGACCCAGTACTTC. This codes for CASRQGMETQYF.

This clonotype showed up many times. The rearrangement links TRBV12-3 or TRBV12-4 to TRBJ1-1, with D possibly TRBD1 on 5 matching bases. Trimming pared 3 bases from V and 10 bases from J, leaving 9 bases between. The CDR3 spans 11 residues. The CDR3 bases are TGTGCCAGCAGTTTCGGGACTTTAGCTTTCTTT. Residues: CASSFGTLAFF.

This clonotype turned up a few times. This CDR3 reads CASGLTAMNTEAFF. The CDR3 DNA follows: TGTGCTAGTGGTTTGACGGCCATGAACACTGAAGCTTTCTTT. The chain joins TRBV12-5 to TRBJ1-1; D is undetermined. CDR1 LGHNT and CDR2 FRNRAP come from the germline V gene. Trimming took 2 bases from V and 0 from J, leaving 7 bases between them. This CDR3 comprises 14 residues.

The table lists this clonotype with many counts. The J gene is TRBJ2-2, the V gene TRBV7-3; weak D call: TRBD1 (6 bases). This CDR3 contains 15 residues. The V end lost 2 bases, the J end lost 7 bases, and 14 bases lay between the germline ends. The germline CDR1 and CDR2 sequences are SGHTA and FQGTGA. The CDR3 here is CASSLWGRYDGELFF. CDR3 nucleotide sequence: TGTGCCAGCAGCTTATGGGGGCGGTACGACGGGGAGCTGTTTTTT.

The chain links TRBV10-3 to TRBJ2-4, with 9 bases lining up with TRBD1. The trim removed 5 bases at V and 1 base at J, leaving 6 bases unmatched. CDR1 is ENHRY, CDR2 SYGVKD, per germline. The CDR3 totals 16 residues. The DNA for the CDR3 is TGTGCCATCAGTCCGGGACAGGGTGCCGCCAAAAACATTCAGTACTTC. This codes for CAISPGQGAAKNIQYF.

This clonotype was seen at least ten times. The chain couples TRBV6-2 or TRBV6-3 to TRBJ2-7, with TRBD1 matching 11 bases. Germline V gene data show CDR1 as MNHEY and CDR2 as SVGEGT. The CDR3 consists of 14 residues. Germline trimming cut 10 bases from V and 7 bases from J; bases unmatched to any gene: 12. In DNA, the CDR3 is TGTGCCATTCGGTCGCTGGACAGGGGGCAAGAGCAGTACTTC. Translated, it gives CAIRSLDRGQEQYF.

This clonotype was seen ten or more times. V is TRBV10-3 and J is TRBJ2-2; D might be TRBD1 (7 bases). Germline assignment: CDR1 ENHRY and CDR2 SYGVKD. This CDR3 contains 14 residues. Trimming left V 10 bases short and J 3 bases short, with 15 bases between. The DNA of the CDR3 is TGTGCCACCAGGGGGGCTGGGGACACCGGGGAGCTGTTTTTT. The encoded protein is CATRGAGDTGELFF.

In its sample, this clonotype was seen many times. The CDR3 region has the DNA TGCAGCGTTGAGGAAACATCCCTCTATGGCTACACCTTC. Protein: CSVEETSLYGYTF. This chain connects TRBV29-1 to TRBJ1-2; D call uncertain. There are 13 residues in the CDR3. Germline CDR1 SQVTM, CDR2 ANQGSEA. Deletions cut 3 bases from V and 4 bases from J, with 12 bases between. The entire variable domain, with the rest obtained from reference TRBV29-1 and TRBJ1-2, is as follows: SAVISQKPSRDICQRGTSLTIQCQVDSQVTMMFWYRQQPGQSLTLIATANQGSEATYESGFVIDKFPISRPNLTFSTLTVSNMSPEDSSIYLCSVEETSLYGYTFGSGTRLTVV.

Of note for this clonotype: Germline and junction disagree at one end, which may indicate a read error. This chain's CDR3 is CASSLNAYNEKFF. CDR3 in DNA: TGTGCCAGCAGTTTAAACGCCTACAATGAGAAGTTCTTC. V usage is TRBV12-3 or TRBV12-4 and J usage is TRBJ2-1; D is unresolved. The CDR3 spans 13 residues.

This clonotype showed up many times. The chain carries TRBV7-2 and TRBJ1-2; TRBD1 aligns across 9 bases. The CDR3 covers 13 residues. After removal of 5 bases from V and 8 bases from J, the junction contained 6 bases not matched to a gene. CDR1 and CDR2 from the germline V gene are SGHTA and FQGNSA. CDR3 loop: CASSEQGAGGYTF. In DNA, the CDR3 is TGTGCCAGCAGCGAACAGGGGGCGGGCGGCTACACCTTC.

This clonotype was detected a few times. The rearrangement uses TRBV18 and TRBJ1-1; weak D call: TRBD1 (6 bases). Trimming pared 2 bases from V and 6 bases from J, leaving 13 bases between. The CDR3 length is 14 residues. Looked up from germline, CDR1 is KGHSH and CDR2 is LQKENI. The CDR3 DNA reads TGTGCCAGCTCACCATTGGGGGGCAAGGCTGAAGCTTTCTTT. Protein sequence: CASSPLGGKAEAFF. The whole variable domain, remainder taken from reference TRBV18 and TRBJ1-1, is NAGVMQNPRHLVRRRGQEARLRCSPMKGHSHVYWYRQLPEEGLKFMVYLQKENIIDESGMPKERFSAEFPKEGPSILRIQQVVRGDSAAYFCASSPLGGKAEAFFGQGTRLTVV.

In this sample, this clonotype turned up a few times. The gene calls are TRBV28 and TRBJ1-2; 7 positions match TRBD1. Unmatched junction bases numbered 9, after V lost 6 bases and J lost 8 bases. This CDR3 is built from 13 residues. Germline lookup yields CDR1 MDHEN and CDR2 SYDVKM. The CDR3 loop is CASSPDRFGGYTF. In DNA, the CDR3 is TGTGCCAGCAGCCCGGACAGGTTTGGAGGCTACACCTTC.

This clonotype was seen just once. J is TRBJ2-7 and V is TRBV20-1; D unresolved. Trimming took off 5 bases at V and 3 bases at J, with 20 bases between the two ends. Germline loops: CDR1 DFQATT, CDR2 SNEGSKA (reference sequence). The length of the CDR3 is 15 residues. The CDR3 here is CSARGQVNRNYEQYF. The DNA for the CDR3 is TGCAGTGCTCGTGGTCAAGTGAACAGAAACTACGAGCAGTACTTC.

This clonotype was observed at least ten times. The CDR3 bases are TGTGCCAGCAGCTTATCAGTCGGGGGGAGCAAAAACATTCAGTACTTC. Translated: CASSLSVGGSKNIQYF. The chain carries TRBV7-2 and TRBJ2-4; TRBD2 matches 7 bases. Germline-derived CDR1 and CDR2 are SGHTA and FQGNSA. This CDR3 is built from 16 residues. V gave up 2 bases and J gave up 3 bases; unmatched junction bases: 7.

This clonotype was seen ten or more times. The rearrangement joins TRBV19 to TRBJ2-5; D remains ambiguous. Germline V gives CDR1 LNHDA, CDR2 SQIVND (reference sequence). This CDR3 contains 12 residues. V lost 4 bases and J 6 bases, leaving 9 bases between the germline ends. The DNA for the CDR3 is TGTGCCAGTAGTACCGGGTCGAAGACCCAGTACTTC. Protein product: CASSTGSKTQYF.

Ten or more counts support this clonotype. Since a much larger clone is just one base distant, this may be a read error. The chain links TRBV7-9 to TRBJ1-5; no firm D call. Germline CDR1 and CDR2: SEHNR and FQNEAQ (reference sequence). V lost 5 bases, J lost 0 bases, and 8 bases lay in between. This CDR3 is 14 amino acids long. Here the CDR3 DNA reads TGTGCCAGCAGCCCACAGAATAGCAATCAGCCCCAGCATTTT. It is translated as CASSPQNSNQPQHF.

This clonotype was recorded at least ten times. The chain uses TRBV6-2 or TRBV6-3 and TRBJ1-2; D uncertain. CDR1 is MNHEY and CDR2 is SVGEGT in the germline V gene. Trimming removed 7 bases from V and 8 bases from J, with 20 bases in between. The CDR3 has 14 residues. In DNA form, the CDR3 reads TGTGCCAGCAATCGACAAACGTCTGGTCGCGGCTACACCTTC. Residues: CASNRQTSGRGYTF.

This clonotype was seen a few times. Just one base apart from a much larger clone, this may be a read error. Likely a read error: the CDR3 ends without its conserved phenylalanine or tryptophan. The genes are TRBV6-1 and TRBJ2-2, with D tentatively TRBD2 (6 bases). CDR3 length: 13 amino acids. Trimming shortened V by 4 bases and J by 6 bases, and 9 bases separated the two germline ends. Per the germline V gene, CDR1 is MNHNS and CDR2 is SASEGT. CDR3 nucleotides: TGTGCCAGCAGTGTTCGGGGGTCCGGGGAGCTGTTTCTT. Its protein product is CASSVRGSGELFL.

The CDR3 nucleotides are TGTGCCAGTAGGATCGGGGAGCGATTCCAGCCCCAGCATTTT. The encoded protein is CASRIGERFQPQHF. The rearrangement uses TRBV19 and TRBJ1-5; no clear D. The V end lost 6 bases, the J end lost 7 bases, and 16 bases lay between the germline ends. The CDR3 covers 14 residues. Germline CDR1 is LNHDA and CDR2 is SQIVND (reference sequence). The variable domain in full, completed from reference TRBV19 and TRBJ1-5, reads DGGITQSPKYLFRKEGQNVTLSCEQNLNHDAMYWYRQDPGQGLRLIYYSQIVNDFQKGDIAEGYSVSREKKESFPLTVTSAQKNPTAFYLCASRIGERFQPQHFGDGTRLSIL.

V gene TRBV6-1 combines with J gene TRBJ1-2; 7 bases align to TRBD1. The V segment lost 0 bases and the J segment 4 bases; nucleotides outside the gene matches: 5. The CDR3 runs 15 residues. Germline V lookup: CDR1 MNHNS, CDR2 SASEGT. The CDR3 coding sequence is TGTGCCAGCAGTGAAGCTACCGGGACAGCCTATGGCTACACCTTC. It yields the protein CASSEATGTAYGYTF.

This clonotype was seen ten or more times. The chain links TRBV11-1 to TRBJ2-7, with TRBD2 identical over 11 bases. Germline CDR1 and CDR2: SGHAT and FQDESV (reference sequence). After removal of 5 bases from V and 2 bases from J, the junction contained 2 bases not matched to a gene. This CDR3 contains 14 residues. In DNA, the CDR3 is TGTGCCAGCAGCCGACTAGCGGGACCCTACGAGCAGTACTTC. This translates into CASSRLAGPYEQYF.

In this sample, this clonotype turned up a few times. The V call is TRBV11-2, the J call TRBJ1-2, with TRBD1 matching over 7 bases. The CDR3 totals 13 residues. The germline CDR1 and CDR2 sequences are SGHAT and FQNNGV. With V trimmed by 4 bases and J by 8 bases, 7 bases remained unmatched. The CDR3 bases are TGTGCCAGCAGCTCTACAGGGGTGGGCGGCTACACCTTC. Translation: CASSSTGVGGYTF.

CDR3 loop: CASSPYHQDYGYTF. In DNA, the CDR3 is TGTGCCAGCTCACCTTACCACCAGGACTATGGCTACACCTTC. The chain links TRBV18 to TRBJ1-2; D unclear. The CDR3 runs 14 residues. Trimming removed 3 bases at V and 3 bases at J, with 11 bases between. The germline V gene encodes CDR1 KGHSH and CDR2 LQKENI.

This clonotype was seen at least ten times. The chain has TRBV24-1 and TRBJ2-7, with TRBD1 identical over 7 bases. The CDR3 length is 13 residues. Trimming took 6 bases from V and 1 from J; bases not matched to a gene: 2. Germline assignment: CDR1 KGHDR and CDR2 SFDVKD. The CDR3 region is CATSPGQSYEQYF. As DNA, the CDR3 is TGTGCCACCAGTCCGGGACAGTCCTACGAGCAGTACTTC.

This chain connects TRBV27 to TRBJ1-1; possibly TRBD1 for D (6 bases). Trimming took 4 bases from V and 4 from J, leaving 13 bases between them. The CDR3 extends over 14 amino acids. Germline CDR1 and CDR2: MNHEY and SMNVEV (reference sequence). This CDR3 is CASSYRGAVTEAFF. Here the CDR3 DNA reads TGTGCCAGCAGTTATCGGGGGGCTGTCACTGAAGCTTTCTTT.